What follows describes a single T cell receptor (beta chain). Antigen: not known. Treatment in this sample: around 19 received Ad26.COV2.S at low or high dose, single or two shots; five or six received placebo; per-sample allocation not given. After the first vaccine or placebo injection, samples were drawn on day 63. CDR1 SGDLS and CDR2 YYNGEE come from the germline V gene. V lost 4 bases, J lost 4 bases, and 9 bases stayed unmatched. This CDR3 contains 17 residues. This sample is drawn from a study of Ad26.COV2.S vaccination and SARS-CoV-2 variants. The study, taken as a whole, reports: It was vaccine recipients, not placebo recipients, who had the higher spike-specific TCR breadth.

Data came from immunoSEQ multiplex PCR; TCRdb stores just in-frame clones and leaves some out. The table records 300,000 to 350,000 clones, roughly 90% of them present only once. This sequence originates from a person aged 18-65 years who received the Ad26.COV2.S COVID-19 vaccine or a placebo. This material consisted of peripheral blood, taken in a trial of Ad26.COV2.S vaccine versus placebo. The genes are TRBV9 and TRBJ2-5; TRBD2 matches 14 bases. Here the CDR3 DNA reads TGTGCCAGCAGCCTTCCCGGGACTAGCGGGAGCCTAGAGACCCAGTACTTC. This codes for CASSLPGTSGSLETQYF.